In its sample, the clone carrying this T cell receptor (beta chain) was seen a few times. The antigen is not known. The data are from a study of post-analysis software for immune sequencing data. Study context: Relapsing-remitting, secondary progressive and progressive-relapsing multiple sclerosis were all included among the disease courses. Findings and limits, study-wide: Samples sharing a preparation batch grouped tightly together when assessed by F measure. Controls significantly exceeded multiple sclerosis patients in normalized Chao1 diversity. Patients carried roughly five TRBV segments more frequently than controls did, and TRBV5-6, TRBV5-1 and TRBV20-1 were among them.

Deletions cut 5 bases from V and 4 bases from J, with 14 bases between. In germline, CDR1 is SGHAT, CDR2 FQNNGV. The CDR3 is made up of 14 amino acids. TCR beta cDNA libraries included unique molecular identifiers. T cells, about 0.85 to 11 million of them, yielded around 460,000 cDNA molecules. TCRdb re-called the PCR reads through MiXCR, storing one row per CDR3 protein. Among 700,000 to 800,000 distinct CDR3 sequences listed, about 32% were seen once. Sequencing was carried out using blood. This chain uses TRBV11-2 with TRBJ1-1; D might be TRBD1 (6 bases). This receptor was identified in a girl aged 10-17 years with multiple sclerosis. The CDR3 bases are TGTGCCAGCAGCCCATTCCAGGGGAGCACTGAAGCTTTCTTT. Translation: CASSPFQGSTEAFF.